The 5 T cell receptor beta chains given below trace back to one sample, sequenced in a study of a mutant IDH1 vaccine in newly diagnosed glioma. Their antigens remain unidentified. Only in-frame clones appear in the TCRdb table, and some are missing; sequencing was by immunoSEQ multiplex PCR. This table holds tens of thousands of clones, roughly 77% found once. Time point denoted: week 47, end of study. Vaccine doses each comprised 300 ug of mutant IDH1 20-mer peptide, with topical imiquimod. Sequenced here: PBMCs, sampled from a glioma patient whose treatment included an IDH1 peptide vaccine. These receptor sequences come from a man aged 35-49 years with glioma.

The chain has TRBV18 and TRBJ2-7, with a tentative D call TRBD2 (7 bases). CDR3 length: 16 residues. Germline V gives CDR1 KGHSH, CDR2 LQKENI. V lost 0 bases to trimming and J lost 1 base, with 13 bases between them. CDR3 sequence: CASSPPGRGQSYEQYF. The CDR3 DNA reads as TGTGCCAGCTCACCACCAGGGAGGGGACAATCCTACGAGCAGTACTTC.

The chain employs TRBV5-1 and TRBJ2-3; unclear D gene. The CDR3 has 14 amino acids. Trimming removed 5 bases at V and 0 bases at J, with 10 bases between. The germline gives CDR1 SGHRS, CDR2 YFSETQ. The CDR3 spells CASRGELSTDTQYF. CDR3 DNA sequence: TGCGCCAGCAGGGGTGAGCTTAGCACAGATACGCAGTATTTT.

The rearrangement joins TRBV4-2 to TRBJ2-4; TRBD2 is a possible D gene (5 bases). Germline CDR1 is LGHNA and CDR2 is YNFKEQ. Trimming took off 4 bases at V and 5 bases at J, with 18 bases between the two ends. This CDR3 is 16 amino acids long. The CDR3 sequence is CASSPLGGLNENIQYF. CDR3 bases: TGTGCCAGCAGCCCCCTAGGCGGGCTTAATGAAAACATTCAGTACTTC.

The rearrangement uses TRBV18 and TRBJ1-3; D unresolved. Germline V lookup: CDR1 KGHSH, CDR2 LQKENI. The length of the CDR3 is 17 residues. Trimming cost V 4 bases and J 0 bases, with 16 bases left between them. CDR3 in amino acids: CASSLGESTHSGNTIYF. Here the CDR3 DNA reads TGTGCCAGCTCACTCGGAGAAAGCACACACTCTGGAAACACCATATATTTT.

The J gene is TRBJ1-2, the V gene TRBV4-1; the D is unclear. V was pared by 0 bases and J by 4 bases, with 12 bases between. Germline CDR1 reads MGHRA; CDR2 reads YSYEKL. The CDR3 loop spans 15 amino acids. CDR3 bases: TGCGCCAGCAGCCAAGAGGACGGCGGATTCTATGGCTACACCTTC. Its protein is CASSQEDGGFYGYTF.